These 2 T cell receptor beta chains came from one sample sequenced in a study of T cells after posttransplantation cyclophosphamide. TCRdb's table, derived via immunoSEQ multiplex PCR, lists solely in-frame clones and lacks some. The profile shows about 47,000 clones, about 91% of them singletons. The sample taken for sequencing was PBMCs. Source of these receptors: a woman aged 50 to 60 in good health and a related stem cell transplant donor.

Regarding this clone: Other DNA sequences from this sample encode an identical CDR3 as well. V is TRBV4-2 and J is TRBJ1-1, with D maybe TRBD1 (5 bases). Germline V gene sequence: CDR1 LGHNA, CDR2 YNFKEQ. The length of the CDR3 is 15 residues. Trimming cost V 1 base and J 2 bases, with 11 bases left between them. As DNA, the CDR3 is TGTGCCAGCAGCCAAGTCGGGGGTCCAAACACTGAAGCTTTCTTT. This gives the protein CASSQVGGPNTEAFF.

The V call is TRBV29-1, the J call TRBJ1-1, with 7 positions matching TRBD1. Trimming cost V 4 bases and J 2 bases; bases outside gene matches: 4. The CDR3 loop spans 13 amino acids. Germline loops: CDR1 SQVTM, CDR2 ANQGSEA. CDR3 sequence: CSVGKGANTEAFF. The CDR3 DNA sequence: TGCAGCGTTGGTAAGGGGGCTAACACTGAAGCTTTCTTT. The full variable domain, its missing parts supplied by reference TRBV29-1 and TRBJ1-1, is SAVISQKPSRDICQRGTSLTIQCQVDSQVTMMFWYRQQPGQSLTLIATANQGSEATYESGFVIDKFPISRPNLTFSTLTVSNMSPEDSSIYLCSVGKGANTEAFFGQGTRLTVV.